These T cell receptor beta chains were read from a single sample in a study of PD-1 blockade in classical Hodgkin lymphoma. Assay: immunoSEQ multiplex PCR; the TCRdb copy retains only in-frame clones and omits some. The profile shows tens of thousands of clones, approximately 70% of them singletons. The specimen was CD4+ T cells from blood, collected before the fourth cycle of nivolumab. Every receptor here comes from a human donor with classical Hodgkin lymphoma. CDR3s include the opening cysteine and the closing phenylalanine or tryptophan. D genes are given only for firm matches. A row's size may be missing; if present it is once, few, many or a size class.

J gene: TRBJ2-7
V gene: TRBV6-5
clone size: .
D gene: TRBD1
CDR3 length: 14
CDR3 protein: CASSLDRGPREQYF
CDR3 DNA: TGTGCCAGCAGTCTTGACAGGGGGCCTCGGGAGCAGTACTTC

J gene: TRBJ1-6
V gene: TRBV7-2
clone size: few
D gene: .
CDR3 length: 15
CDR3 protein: CASRPQSSYNSPLHF
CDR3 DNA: TGTGCCAGCAGGCCACAGAGCTCCTATAATTCACCCCTCCACTTT

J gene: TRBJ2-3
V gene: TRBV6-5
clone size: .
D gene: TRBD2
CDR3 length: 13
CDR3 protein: CASSRGGTDTQYF
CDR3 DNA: TGTGCCAGCAGCCGGGGGGGGACAGATACGCAGTATTTT

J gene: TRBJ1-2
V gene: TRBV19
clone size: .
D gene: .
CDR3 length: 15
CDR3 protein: CASSIGGQVLYGYTF
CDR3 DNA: TGTGCCAGTAGTATCGGGGGGCAGGTCCTCTATGGCTACACCTTC

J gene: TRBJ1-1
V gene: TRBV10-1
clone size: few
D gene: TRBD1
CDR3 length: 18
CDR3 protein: CASIRGQGDRMGNTEAFF
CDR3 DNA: TGCGCCAGCATCCGAGGACAGGGGGATAGAATGGGTAACACTGAAGCTTTCTTT

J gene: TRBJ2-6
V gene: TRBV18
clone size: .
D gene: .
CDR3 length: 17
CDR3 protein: CASSPPFGDSGANVLTF
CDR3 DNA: TGTGCCAGCTCACCACCGTTCGGGGACTCTGGGGCCAACGTCCTGACTTTC

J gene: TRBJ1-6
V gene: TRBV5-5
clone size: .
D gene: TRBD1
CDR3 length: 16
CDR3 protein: CASSLGDRAYNSPLHF
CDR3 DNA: TGTGCCAGCAGCTTGGGGGACAGGGCGTATAATTCACCCCTCCACTTT

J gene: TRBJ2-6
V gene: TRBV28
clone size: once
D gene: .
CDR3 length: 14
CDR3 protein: CASDSGSGANVLTF
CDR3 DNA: TGTGCCAGCGACAGTGGGTCTGGGGCCAACGTCCTGACTTTC

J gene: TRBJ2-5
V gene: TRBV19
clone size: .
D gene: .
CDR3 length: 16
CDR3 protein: CASSINSRPNQETQYF
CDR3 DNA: TGTGCCAGTAGTATAAATTCCCGACCGAACCAAGAGACCCAGTACTTC

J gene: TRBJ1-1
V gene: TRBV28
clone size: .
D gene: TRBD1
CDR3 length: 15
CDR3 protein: CASSFWTGPNTEAFF
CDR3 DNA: TGTGCCAGCAGTTTTTGGACAGGCCCGAACACTGAAGCTTTCTTT

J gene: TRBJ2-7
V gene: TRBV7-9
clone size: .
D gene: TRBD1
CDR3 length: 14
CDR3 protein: CASSLPGQGYEQYF
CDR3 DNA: TGTGCCAGCAGCTTACCGGGACAGGGGTACGAGCAGTACTTC

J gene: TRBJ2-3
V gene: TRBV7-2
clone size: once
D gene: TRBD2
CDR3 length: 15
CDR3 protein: CASSSWTSATDTQYF
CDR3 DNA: TGTGCCAGCAGCTCCTGGACTAGCGCCACAGATACGCAGTATTTT

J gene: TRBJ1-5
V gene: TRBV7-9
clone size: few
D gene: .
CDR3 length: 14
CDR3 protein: CASSLGGGRQPQHF
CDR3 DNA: TGTGCCAGCAGCTTAGGAGGGGGGAGGCAGCCCCAGCATTTT

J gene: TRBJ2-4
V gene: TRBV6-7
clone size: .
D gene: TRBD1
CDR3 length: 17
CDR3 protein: CASSYSRGRGHENIQYF
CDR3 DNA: TGTGCCAGCAGTTACTCCCGGGGCAGGGGGCATGAAAACATTCAGTACTTC

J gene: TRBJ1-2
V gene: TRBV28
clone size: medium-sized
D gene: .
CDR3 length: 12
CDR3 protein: CASSSSGEGYTF
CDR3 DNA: TGTGCCAGCAGTTCGTCGGGGGAGGGCTACACCTTC

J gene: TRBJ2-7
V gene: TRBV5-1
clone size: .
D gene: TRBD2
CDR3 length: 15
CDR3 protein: CASSLERDAPYEQYF
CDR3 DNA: TGCGCCAGCAGCTTGGAGCGGGACGCACCCTACGAGCAGTACTTC

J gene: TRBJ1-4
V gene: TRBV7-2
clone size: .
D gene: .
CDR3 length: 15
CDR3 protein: CASSFRATGGEKLFF
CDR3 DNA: TGTGCCAGCAGTTTCCGAGCGACAGGAGGGGAAAAACTGTTTTTT

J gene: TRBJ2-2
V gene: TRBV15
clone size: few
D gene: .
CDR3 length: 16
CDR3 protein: CATSRTGSRAGGELFF
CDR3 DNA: TGTGCCACCAGCAGGACAGGGTCGAGAGCGGGCGGGGAGCTGTTTTTT

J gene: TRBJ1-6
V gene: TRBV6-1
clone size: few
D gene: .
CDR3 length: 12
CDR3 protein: CASSEVSGTLHF
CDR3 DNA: TGTGCCAGCAGTGAAGTATCAGGGACCCTCCACTTT

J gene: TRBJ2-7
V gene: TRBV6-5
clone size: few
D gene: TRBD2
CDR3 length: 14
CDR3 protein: CASSYAGEGYEQYF
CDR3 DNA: TGTGCCAGCAGTTACGCCGGGGAGGGATACGAGCAGTACTTC

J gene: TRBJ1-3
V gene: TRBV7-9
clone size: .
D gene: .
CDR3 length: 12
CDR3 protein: CASGQNGNTIYF
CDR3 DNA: TGTGCCAGTGGACAGAATGGAAACACCATATATTTT

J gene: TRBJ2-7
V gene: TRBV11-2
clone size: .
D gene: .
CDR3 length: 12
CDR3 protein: CASSPTRTEQYF
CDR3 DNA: TGTGCCAGCAGCCCAACTAGGACCGAGCAGTACTTC

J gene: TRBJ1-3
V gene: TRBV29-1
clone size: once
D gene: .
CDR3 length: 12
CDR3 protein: CSVTGVGNTIYF
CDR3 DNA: TGCAGCGTTACAGGCGTTGGAAACACCATATATTTT

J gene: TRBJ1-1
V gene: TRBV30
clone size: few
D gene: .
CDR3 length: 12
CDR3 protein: CAWTQRGGIAFF
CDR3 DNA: TGTGCCTGGACCCAACGGGGAGGGATAGCTTTCTTT

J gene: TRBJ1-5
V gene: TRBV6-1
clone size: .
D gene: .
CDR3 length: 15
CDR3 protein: CASSTQGTANQPQHF
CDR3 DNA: TGTGCCAGCAGTACCCAGGGTACTGCAAATCAGCCCCAGCATTTT

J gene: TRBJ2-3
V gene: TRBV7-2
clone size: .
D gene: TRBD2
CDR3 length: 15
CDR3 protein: CASSLVAGGPDTQYF
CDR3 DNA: TGTGCCAGCAGCTTAGTAGCGGGGGGGCCAGATACGCAGTATTTT

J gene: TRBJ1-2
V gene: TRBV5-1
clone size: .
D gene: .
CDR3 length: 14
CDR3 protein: CASSRDTANYGYTF
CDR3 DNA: TGCGCCAGCAGCAGGGACACAGCTAACTATGGCTACACCTTC

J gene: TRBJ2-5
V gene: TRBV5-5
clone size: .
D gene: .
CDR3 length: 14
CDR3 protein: CASNRRTDQETQYF
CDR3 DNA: TGTGCCAGCAACCGGAGGACAGACCAAGAGACCCAGTACTTC

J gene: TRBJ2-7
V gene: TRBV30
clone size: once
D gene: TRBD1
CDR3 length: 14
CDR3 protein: CAWSSGQVDYEQYF
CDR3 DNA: TGTGCCTGGAGTAGCGGACAGGTCGACTACGAGCAGTACTTC

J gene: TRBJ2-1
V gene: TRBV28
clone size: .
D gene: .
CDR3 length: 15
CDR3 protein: CASSLLKQTYNEQFF
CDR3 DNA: TGTGCCAGCAGTTTATTAAAACAGACCTACAATGAGCAGTTCTTC

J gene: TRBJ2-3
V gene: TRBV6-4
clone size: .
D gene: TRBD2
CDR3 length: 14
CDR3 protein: CASSERGGVDTQYF
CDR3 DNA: TGTGCCAGCAGTGAACGGGGGGGCGTGGATACGCAGTATTTT

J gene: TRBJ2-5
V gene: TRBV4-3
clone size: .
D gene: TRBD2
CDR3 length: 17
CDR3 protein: CASSQEVTSGGEETQYF
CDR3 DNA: TGCGCCAGCAGCCAAGAGGTTACTAGCGGGGGGGAAGAGACCCAGTACTTC

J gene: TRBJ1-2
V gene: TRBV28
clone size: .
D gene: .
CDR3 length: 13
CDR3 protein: CASSLGDYYGYTF
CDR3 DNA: TGTGCCAGCAGTTTGGGAGATTACTATGGCTACACCTTC

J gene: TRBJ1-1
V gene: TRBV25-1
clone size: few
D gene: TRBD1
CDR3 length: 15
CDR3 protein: CASSEQGARVTEAFF
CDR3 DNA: TGTGCCAGCAGTGAACAGGGGGCACGGGTGACTGAAGCTTTCTTT

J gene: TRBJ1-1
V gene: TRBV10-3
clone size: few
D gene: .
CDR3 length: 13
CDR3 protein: CAISEAGKAEAFF
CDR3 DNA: TGTGCCATCAGTGAGGCCGGGAAGGCTGAAGCTTTCTTT

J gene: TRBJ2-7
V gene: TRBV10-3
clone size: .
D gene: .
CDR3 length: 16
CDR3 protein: CAISESARQVSYEQYF
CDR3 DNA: TGTGCCATCAGTGAGTCGGCTCGACAGGTGTCCTACGAGCAGTACTTC

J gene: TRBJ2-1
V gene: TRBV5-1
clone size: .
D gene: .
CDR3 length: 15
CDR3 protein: CASSLVGGLGNEQFF
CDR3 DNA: TGCGCCAGCAGCTTGGTTGGGGGTCTAGGCAATGAGCAGTTCTTC

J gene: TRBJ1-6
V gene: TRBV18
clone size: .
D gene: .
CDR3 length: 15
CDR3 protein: CASSPDGLGSAPLHF
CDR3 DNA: TGTGCCAGCTCACCTGACGGACTGGGATCAGCACCCCTCCACTTT

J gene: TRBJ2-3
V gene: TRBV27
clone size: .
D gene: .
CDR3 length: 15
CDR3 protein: CASSFGLARTDTQYF
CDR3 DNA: TGTGCCAGCAGTTTTGGTCTAGCCCGCACAGATACGCAGTATTTT

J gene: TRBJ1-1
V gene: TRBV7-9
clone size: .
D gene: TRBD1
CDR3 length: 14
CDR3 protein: CASSLDRLNTEAFF
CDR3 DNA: TGTGCCAGCAGCTTGGACAGGTTGAACACTGAAGCTTTCTTT

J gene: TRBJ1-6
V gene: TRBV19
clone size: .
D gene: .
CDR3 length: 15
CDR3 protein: CASSIREGKNSPLHF
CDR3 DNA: TGTGCCAGTAGTATAAGGGAGGGGAAAAATTCACCCCTCCACTTT

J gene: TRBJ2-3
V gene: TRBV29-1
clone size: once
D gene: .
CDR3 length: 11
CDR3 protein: CSVGDSDTQYF
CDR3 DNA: TGCAGCGTCGGAGACAGCGATACGCAGTATTTT

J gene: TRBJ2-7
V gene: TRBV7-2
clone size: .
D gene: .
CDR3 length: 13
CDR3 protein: CASSSLQGYEQYF
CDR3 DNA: TGTGCCAGCAGCTCCCTCCAGGGCTACGAGCAGTACTTC

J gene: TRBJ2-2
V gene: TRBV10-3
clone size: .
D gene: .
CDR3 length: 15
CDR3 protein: CAIRLRDTDTGELFF
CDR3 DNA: TGTGCCATCAGGCTGCGGGACACAGACACCGGGGAGCTGTTTTTT

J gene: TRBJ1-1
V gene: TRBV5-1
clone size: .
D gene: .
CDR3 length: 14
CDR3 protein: CASSSQRPNTEAFF
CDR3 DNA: TGCGCCAGCAGCTCCCAAAGGCCGAACACTGAAGCTTTCTTT

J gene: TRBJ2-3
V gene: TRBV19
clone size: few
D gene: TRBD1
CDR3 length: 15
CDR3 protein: CASSNRGRPTDTQYF
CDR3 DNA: TGTGCCAGTAGTAATAGGGGGCGGCCCACAGATACGCAGTATTTT

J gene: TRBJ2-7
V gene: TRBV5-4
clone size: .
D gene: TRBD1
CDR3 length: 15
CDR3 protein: CASSLAGQDIYEQYF
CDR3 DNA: TGTGCCAGCAGCTTGGCCGGACAGGATATTTACGAGCAGTACTTC

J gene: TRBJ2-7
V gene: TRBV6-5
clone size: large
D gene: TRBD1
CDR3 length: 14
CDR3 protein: CASSYGTGDYEQYF
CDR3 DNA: TGTGCCAGCAGTTACGGCACAGGGGACTACGAGCAGTACTTC

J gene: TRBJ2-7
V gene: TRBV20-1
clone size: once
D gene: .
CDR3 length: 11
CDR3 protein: CSARLFREQYF
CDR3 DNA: TGCAGTGCTCGGCTCTTCCGTGAGCAGTACTTC

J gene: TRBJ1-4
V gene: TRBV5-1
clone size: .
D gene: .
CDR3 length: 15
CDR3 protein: CASSLEGRRNEKLFF
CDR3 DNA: TGCGCCAGCAGCTTGGAGGGACGTCGAAATGAAAAACTGTTTTTT

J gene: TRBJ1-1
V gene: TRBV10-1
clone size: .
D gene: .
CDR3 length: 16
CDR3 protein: CASSESNGITSTEAFF
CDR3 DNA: TGCGCCAGCAGTGAGAGTAATGGGATTACAAGCACTGAAGCTTTCTTT

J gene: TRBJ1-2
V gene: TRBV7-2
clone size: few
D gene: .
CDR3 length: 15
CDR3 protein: CASSLAGKPLYGYTF
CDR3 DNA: TGTGCCAGCAGCTTAGCGGGGAAGCCCCTCTATGGCTACACCTTC

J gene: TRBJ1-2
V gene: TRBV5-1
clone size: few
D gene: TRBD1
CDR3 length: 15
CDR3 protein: CASSLVTGENYGYTF
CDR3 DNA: TGCGCCAGCAGCTTGGTGACAGGGGAAAACTATGGCTACACCTTC

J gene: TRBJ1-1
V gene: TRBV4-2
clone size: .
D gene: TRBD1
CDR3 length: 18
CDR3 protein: CASSQAVGRRQGNTEAFF
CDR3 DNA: TGTGCCAGCAGCCAAGCGGTCGGGAGGAGACAGGGGAACACTGAAGCTTTCTTT

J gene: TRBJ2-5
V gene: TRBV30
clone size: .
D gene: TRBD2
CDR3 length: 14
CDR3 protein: CAWLAGGFGETQYF
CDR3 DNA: TGTGCCTGGTTAGCGGGGGGCTTCGGAGAGACCCAGTACTTC